Each of the 4 T cell receptor beta chains below was sequenced from the same sample in a study of metastatic and nonmetastatic thyroid tumors. Every patient was untreated before thyroid surgery. TCRdb called clones again from the PCR reads with MiXCR. Of about 13,000 clones listed, 30% to 35% are singletons. The material sequenced was tumor tissue. These receptors originate from a male donor with papillary thyroid cancer or a benign thyroid nodule (not recorded which). Some clones in this sample may be carry-over from other donors' samples.

This clone was recorded a few times. The chain employs TRBV11-1 and TRBJ2-7; 9 positions match TRBD2. CDR1 is SGHAT and CDR2 is FQDESV in the germline V gene (reference sequence). Trimming cost V 6 bases and J 3 bases; bases outside gene matches: 12. CDR3 length equals 16 residues. CDR3 coding DNA: TGTGCCAGCAGTCCTCCTAGCGGGGCAACCGTCTACGAGCAGTACTTC. Its translation: CASSPPSGATVYEQYF.

The V gene is TRBV28, the J gene TRBJ2-7, with 9 bases lining up with TRBD1. With 5 bases clipped from V and 5 bases from J, the junction kept 7 bases outside the gene matches. This CDR3 comprises 14 residues. Looked up from germline, CDR1 is MDHEN and CDR2 is SYDVKM. As DNA, the CDR3 is TGTGCCAGCAGTACCGGGACAGGGTCCCACGAGCAGTACTTC. The encoded protein is CASSTGTGSHEQYF.

By sample share, this clone is medium-sized. This chain uses TRBV6-2 or TRBV6-3 with TRBJ2-7, with D possibly called TRBD1 or TRBD2 (6 bases each). Germline V lookup: CDR1 MNHEY, CDR2 SVGEGT. V was clipped by 7 bases and J by 3 bases, with 13 bases between them. This CDR3 comprises 13 residues. The CDR3 spells CASMRDTYYEQYF. The CDR3 DNA follows: TGTGCCAGCATGCGGGACACCTACTACGAGCAGTACTTC.

The chain has TRBV7-8 and TRBJ1-2; TRBD1 matches 7 bases. The V gene's germline CDR1 is SGHVS and CDR2 FQNEAQ. With V trimmed by 1 base and J by 3 bases, 14 bases remained unmatched. The CDR3 covers 18 residues. The CDR3: CASSLEGAGGVTYYGYTF. The CDR3 bases are TGTGCCAGCAGCTTAGAAGGGGCAGGGGGAGTTACGTACTATGGCTACACCTTC.